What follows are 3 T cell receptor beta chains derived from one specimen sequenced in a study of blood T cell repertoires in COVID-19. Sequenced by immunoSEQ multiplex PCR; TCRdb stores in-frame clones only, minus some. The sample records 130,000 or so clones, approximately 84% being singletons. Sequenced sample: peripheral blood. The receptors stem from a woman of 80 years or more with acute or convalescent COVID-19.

CDR3 sequence (DNA): TGTGCCTGGAGTGTAGGGGCCGGGGGAGCTTTCTTT. Translating it yields CAWSVGAGGAFF. The rearrangement uses TRBV30 and TRBJ1-1; possibly TRBD1 for D (5 bases). In germline, CDR1 is GTSNPN, CDR2 SVGIG (reference sequence). Trimming pared 0 bases from V and 10 bases from J, leaving 12 bases between. The CDR3 covers 12 residues.

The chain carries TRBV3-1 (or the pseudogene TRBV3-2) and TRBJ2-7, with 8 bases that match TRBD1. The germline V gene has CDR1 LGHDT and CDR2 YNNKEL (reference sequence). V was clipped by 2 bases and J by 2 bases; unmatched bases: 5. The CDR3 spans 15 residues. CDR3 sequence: CASSQQGAAPYEQYF. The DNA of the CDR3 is TGTGCCAGCAGCCAACAGGGGGCCGCACCCTACGAGCAGTACTTC.

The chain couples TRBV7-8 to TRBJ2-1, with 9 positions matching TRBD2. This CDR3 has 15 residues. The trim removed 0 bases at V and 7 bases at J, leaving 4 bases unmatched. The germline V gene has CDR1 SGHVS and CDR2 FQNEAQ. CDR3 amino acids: CASSLARGRANEQFF. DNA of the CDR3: TGTGCCAGCAGCTTAGCTCGCGGGAGGGCTAATGAGCAGTTCTTC.